Sequencing of this T cell receptor (beta chain) was carried out in a study of T cell responses to AZD1222 COVID-19 vaccine. Generated by immunoSEQ multiplex PCR, the TCRdb table keeps only in-frame clones and is missing some. Of about 120,000 clones in the sample, 92% are singletons; the top ten hold 14%. Germline assignment: CDR1 SGHNT and CDR2 YYREEE (reference sequence). The CDR3 is 14 residues long. V lost 4 bases, J lost 3 bases, and 4 bases stayed unmatched. The TCR originated in an adult in good health. This chain joins TRBV5-4 and TRBJ1-1; TRBD1 agrees at 9 bases. Sample: peripheral blood, taken on day 0 of AZD1222 vaccination. The CDR3 DNA follows: TGTGCCAGCAGCGAGACAGGGGGATACACTGAAGCTTTCTTT. It is translated as CASSETGGYTEAFF. The full variable domain, its missing parts supplied by reference TRBV5-4 and TRBJ1-1, is ETGVTQSPTHLIKTRGQQVTLRCSSQSGHNTVSWYQQALGQGPQFIFQYYREEENGRGNFPPRFSGLQFPNYSSELNVNALELDDSALYLCASSETGGYTEAFFGQGTRLTVV.